The sequence of this T cell receptor beta chain was determined in a study of T cell repertoires in cytomegalovirus infection. From germline, CDR1 is SGHVS and CDR2 FQNEAQ. This CDR3 region has 16 residues. After removal of 3 bases from V and 2 bases from J, the junction contained 4 bases not matched to a gene. On this clonotype itself: Its antigen remains unknown.

Findings and limits, study-wide: Cumulative frequency (of public TCR beta family members) identified carriers of CMV plus the relevant HLA. CMV-specific TCR beta clonotypes restricted by HLA-C dominated the ex vivo response.

MiXCR, run by TCRdb on the reads, gives a single entry per CDR3 protein. This sample has hundreds of thousands of distinct CDR3 sequences, with around a third found just once. This specimen consisted of cultured CD8+ T cells from PBMCs, obtained from culture after CMV antigen stimulation. The chain employs TRBV7-8 and TRBJ2-1, with 10 bases fitting TRBD2. This clonotype originated in a human donor in good health (CMV status not recorded). Some clones in this sample may be carry-over from other donors' samples. CDR3 DNA: TGTGCCAGCAGCTTTATAGCGGGGGGCCCCTACAATGAGCAGTTCTTC. Its protein is CASSFIAGGPYNEQFF.